The sequence of this T cell receptor (beta chain) was determined in a study of PD-1 blockade in classical Hodgkin lymphoma. The study's findings and limits: TCR diversity rose significantly by C4D1 in CD4+ but not CD8+ cells. Possibly reflecting disease activity or prior therapy, repertoire differences have causes that remain undefined. For complete responders, baseline diversity was comparable to that of newly diagnosed patients.

The assay was immunoSEQ multiplex PCR, and TCRdb's table has in-frame clones only and misses some. The sample contains around 66,000 clones, 71% of which appear only once. A remark on this clone: The antigen is unknown.

In germline, CDR1 is WSHSY, CDR2 SAAADI. The CDR3 is 13 residues long. V shed 7 bases and J shed 1 base, with 10 bases lying between them. In every patient, relapse followed autologous stem cell transplantation, while exposure to brentuximab vedotin differed. The patients, who had relapsed/refractory classical Hodgkin lymphoma, achieved best responses of complete response, partial response or progressive disease. This receptor was obtained from a human donor with classical Hodgkin lymphoma. The chain links TRBV10-2 to TRBJ1-1; D gene unclear. The specimen was peripheral blood mononuclear cells (PBMCs), collected before the second cycle of nivolumab. The CDR3 spells CASIRAENTEAFF. CDR3 nucleotides: TGCGCCAGCATTAGGGCGGAGAACACTGAAGCTTTCTTT.